This T cell receptor beta chain stems from a study of identifying expanded T cells in peripheral blood. Losses at the gene ends were 0 bases for V and 5 bases for J; bases not matched to a gene: 3. CDR3 size: 14 residues. The V gene's germline CDR1 is GTSNPN and CDR2 SVGIG (reference sequence). TCRdb's table, derived via immunoSEQ multiplex PCR, lists solely in-frame clones and lacks some. The sample records approximately 80,000 clones, roughly four fifths being singletons. The chain combines TRBV30 with TRBJ2-2; 7 bases map to TRBD1. The TCR comes from a person aged 18-69 years in good health. Input material: blood. CDR3 residues: CAWSVGTETGELFF. In DNA, the CDR3 is TGTGCCTGGAGTGTAGGGACAGAGACCGGGGAGCTGTTTTTT.